The rows below give T cell receptor beta chains drawn from one sample of a study of T cell responses to AZD1222 COVID-19 vaccine. Assay used: immunoSEQ multiplex PCR; TCRdb lists only in-frame clones, some missing. The sample yields around 130,000 clones, 86% seen once. This sample comprised peripheral blood, obtained on day 0 of AZD1222 vaccination. The receptors stem from an adult in good health. Both conserved end residues are part of each CDR3.

length	V	J	CDR3
15	TRBV6-5	TRBJ2-5	CASTPSGGSQETQYF
17	TRBV24-1	TRBJ1-5	CATPPGKRIEGNQPQHF
15	TRBV9	TRBJ1-2	CASSERDRGRSGYTF
14	TRBV30	TRBJ1-5	CAWSPHSIHQPQHF
15	TRBV2	TRBJ1-5	CASTRDRGLGQPQHF
11	TRBV10-3	TRBJ2-7	CAIAGNDEQYF
14	TRBV11-2	TRBJ1-1	CASSSMGGATEAFF
16	TRBV11-2	TRBJ1-6	CASSLDLFPGHSPLHF
16	TRBV27	TRBJ2-5	CASSLTGQGNGETQYF
14	TRBV14	TRBJ1-6	CASSYIRGQTPLHF
15	TRBV27	TRBJ1-4	CASSLLFRTNEKLFF
15	TRBV7-9	TRBJ2-1	CASSTTSGGYNEQFF
15	TRBV7-2	TRBJ1-5	CASSQGPPQGQPQHF
16	TRBV5-4	TRBJ2-3	CASSTRRGGATDTQYF
12	TRBV6-2/TRBV6-3	TRBJ2-3	CASSLRGDTQYF
14	TRBV7-8	TRBJ1-2	CASSSGERIGGYTF
17	TRBV5-5	TRBJ1-5	CASSQRQGGTSNQPQHF